This T cell receptor beta chain came from a study of T cell repertoires in cytomegalovirus infection. Study details: It was the public TCR beta signatures that indicated both CMV infection and matching HLA type. General study results and limits: CMV carriers having the relevant HLA were flagged by cumulative public TCR beta family frequency. HLA-C-restricted CMV-specific TCR beta clonotypes prevailed in the ex vivo response.

TCRdb fed the reads into MiXCR, producing one record per CDR3 protein. In the table there are roughly 250,000 distinct CDR3 sequences, over 9% of which are singletons. Between the trimmed V and J ends, which lost 3 bases and 15 bases, there was a span of 23 bases. From germline, CDR1 is DFQATT and CDR2 SNEGSKA (reference sequence). The CDR3 has 14 amino acids. Only a few counts were recorded for this clonotype. Its antigen is not known. This receptor was taken from a human donor in good health (CMV status not recorded). Some clones in this sample may be carry-over from other donors' samples. Sample: PBMCs. The chain has TRBV20-1 and TRBJ1-4, with D unresolved. CDR3 sequence: CSASDPVMLDRMFF. The CDR3 region has the DNA TGCAGTGCTAGCGACCCGGTTATGCTTGATAGGATGTTTTTT.